This entry lists 29 T cell receptor beta chains sequenced from one sample in a study of blood T cell repertoires in COVID-19. Repertoires were generated with immunoSEQ multiplex PCR, while TCRdb's copy carries only in-frame clones and drops some. The sample holds 100,000 to 150,000 clones, approximately 90% seen once. What was sequenced was peripheral blood. The source of these receptors is a human donor in a cohort sampled during active COVID-19.

The chain links TRBV6-1 to TRBJ2-5; D is ambiguous. The V gene lost 1 base and the J gene lost 7 bases, with 16 bases spanning the gap. The CDR3 covers 15 residues. Germline CDR1 reads MNHNS; CDR2 reads SASEGT. In nucleotides, the CDR3 is TGTGCCAGCAGTGAAGAGGCGGTTACAAGAGGGACCCAGTACTTC. This translates into CASSEEAVTRGTQYF.

This chain connects TRBV5-4 to TRBJ2-7; the D is unclear. V gave up 4 bases and J gave up 2 bases, with 7 bases separating them. The CDR3 loop spans 12 amino acids. Per the germline V gene, CDR1 is SGHNT and CDR2 is YYREEE (reference sequence). The CDR3 reads CASSNSPYEQYF. Here the CDR3 DNA reads TGTGCCAGCAGCAACTCCCCCTACGAGCAGTACTTC. Supplemented by reference TRBV5-4 and TRBJ2-7, the full variable domain reads ETGVTQSPTHLIKTRGQQVTLRCSSQSGHNTVSWYQQALGQGPQFIFQYYREEENGRGNFPPRFSGLQFPNYSSELNVNALELDDSALYLCASSNSPYEQYFGPGTRLTVT.

J is TRBJ1-4 and V is TRBV12-3 or TRBV12-4; perhaps TRBD1 as D (6 bases). With 5 bases removed from V and 5 bases from J, the gap between germline ends came to 9 bases. CDR3 length equals 13 residues. CDR3 nucleotide sequence: TGTGCCAGCAGTGGACAGCCAAATGAAAAACTGTTTTTT. Amino acids: CASSGQPNEKLFF.

The rearrangement joins TRBV6-5 to TRBJ1-2; 7 positions agree with TRBD1. The V gene end was trimmed by 2 bases and the J gene end by 4 bases; junction bases not matched to a gene: 4. The germline V gene encodes CDR1 MNHEY and CDR2 SVGAGI. The CDR3 sequence is 14 residues long. CDR3 DNA sequence: TGTGCCAGCAGTTACCTCGACAGGGCCTATGGCTACACCTTC. Residues: CASSYLDRAYGYTF.

The V gene is TRBV6-6, the J gene TRBJ2-2, with 8 nucleotides matching TRBD1. This CDR3 has 15 residues. The V gene's germline CDR1 is MNHNY and CDR2 SVGAGI (reference sequence). The V gene end was trimmed by 6 bases and the J gene end by 5 bases; junction bases not matched to a gene: 8. The CDR3 DNA sequence: TGTGCCAGCAGCCTGCGACAGGGGACTACCGGGGAGCTGTTTTTT. Amino acid sequence: CASSLRQGTTGELFF.

This clone was seen just once. The gene calls are TRBV15 and TRBJ2-2; D may be TRBD1 (5 bases). The V gene's germline CDR1 is LNHNV and CDR2 YYDKDF (reference sequence). Trimming took 8 bases from V and 5 from J, leaving 12 bases between them. The CDR3 loop spans 13 amino acids. The CDR3 coding sequence is TGTGCCACCCGGCCAGGGATAACCGGGGAGCTGTTTTTT. Amino acid sequence: CATRPGITGELFF.

This chain links TRBV20-1 with TRBJ1-4; 8 bases agree with TRBD1. The CDR3 has 13 amino acids. Germline CDR1 DFQATT, CDR2 SNEGSKA (reference sequence). V lost 3 bases to trimming and J lost 5 bases; unmatched junction nucleotides: 2. The CDR3 sequence: CSASRDRNEKLFF. The CDR3 coding sequence is TGCAGTGCTAGTCGGGACAGGAATGAAAAACTGTTTTTT.

The rearrangement uses TRBV5-1 and TRBJ1-1; 10 bases align to TRBD1. J gave up 3 bases and V 4 bases, and 3 bases lay outside the gene matches. The germline gives CDR1 SGHRS, CDR2 YFSETQ. This CDR3 region has 14 residues. The CDR3 region has the DNA TGCGCCAGCAGCATGGACAGGGGGGACACTGAAGCTTTCTTT. Translation gives CASSMDRGDTEAFF.

The chain recombines TRBV14 with TRBJ2-7; 11 nucleotides align to TRBD1. The CDR3 loop spans 16 amino acids. Germline loops: CDR1 SGHDN, CDR2 FVKESK. With 3 bases clipped from V and 6 bases from J, the junction kept 10 bases outside the gene matches. CDR3: CASSHTLPGQGGEQYF. DNA for the CDR3: TGTGCCAGCAGCCACACACTCCCGGGACAGGGGGGCGAGCAGTACTTC.

The J gene is TRBJ1-2, the V gene TRBV9; D is possibly TRBD1 (5 bases). V gave up 0 bases and J gave up 7 bases, with 13 bases separating them. Germline V CDR1 and CDR2: SGDLS, YYNGEE. CDR3 length: 14 residues. The CDR3 nucleotides are TGTGCCAGCAGCGTAGCTTCATCCGGGGGTGGCTACACCTTC. It codes for CASSVASSGGGYTF.

J is TRBJ2-3 and V is TRBV19, with 7 bases lining up with TRBD1. Losses at the gene ends were 3 bases for V and 3 bases for J; bases not matched to a gene: 3. Germline CDR1 reads LNHDA; CDR2 reads SQIVND (reference sequence). The CDR3 is 14 amino acids. This CDR3 reads CASSINRGTDTQYF. CDR3 coding DNA: TGTGCCAGTAGTATTAACAGGGGAACAGATACGCAGTATTTT. Based on the CDR3 plus reference TRBV19 and TRBJ2-3, the full variable domain is DGGITQSPKYLFRKEGQNVTLSCEQNLNHDAMYWYRQDPGQGLRLIYYSQIVNDFQKGDIAEGYSVSREKKESFPLTVTSAQKNPTAFYLCASSINRGTDTQYFGPGTRLTVL.

This chain connects TRBV6-5 to TRBJ2-7; D might be TRBD1 (5 bases). This CDR3 comprises 14 residues. Trimming shortened V by 5 bases and J by 2 bases, and 13 bases separated the two germline ends. The germline V gene has CDR1 MNHEY and CDR2 SVGAGI. In DNA, the CDR3 is TGTGCCAGCAGTCCCCAGGGCAGGGCCTACGAGCAGTACTTC. This sequence encodes CASSPQGRAYEQYF.

A word on this clone: This same CDR3 is encoded by further DNA sequences in the sample. This chain connects TRBV7-2 to TRBJ2-7; TRBD2 matches at 11 bases. CDR3 length: 16 amino acids. V shed 4 bases and J 4 bases; nucleotides not matched to a gene: 9. Germline assignment: CDR1 SGHTA and CDR2 FQGNSA. CDR3 residues: CASSSLSGGALYEQYF. DNA for the CDR3: TGTGCCAGCAGCTCCCTTAGCGGGGGGGCATTATACGAGCAGTACTTC. The complete variable domain, with remaining parts taken from reference TRBV7-2 and TRBJ2-7, reads GAGVSQSPSNKVTEKGKDVELRCDPISGHTALYWYRQSLGQGLEFLIYFQGNSAPDKSGLPSDRFSAERTGGSVSTLTIQRTQQEDSAVYLCASSSLSGGALYEQYFGPGTRLTVT.

This clone has just a few counts. The rearrangement joins TRBV6-5 to TRBJ1-1, with TRBD1 identical over 7 bases. Trimming took 6 bases from V and 5 from J; bases not matched to a gene: 9. Germline CDR1 MNHEY, CDR2 SVGAGI. The CDR3 spans 14 residues. CDR3 in DNA: TGTGCCAGCAGACCAGGGGGTTTGGGGACTGAAGCTTTCTTT. This encodes CASRPGGLGTEAFF.

This chain connects TRBV7-6 to TRBJ2-6; no definite D call. Trimming took off 1 base at V and 0 bases at J, with 10 bases between the two ends. The germline gives CDR1 SGHVS, CDR2 FNYEAQ. This CDR3 comprises 17 residues. Written as DNA, the CDR3 is TGTGCCAGCAGCTTAGGATCAAGGAGCTCTGGGGCCAACGTCCTGACTTTC. Encoded protein: CASSLGSRSSGANVLTF.

The count of this clone is one. This chain links TRBV7-6 with TRBJ1-6; D is perhaps TRBD1 (5 bases). The CDR3 sequence is 14 residues long. Between the trimmed V and J ends, which lost 5 bases and 8 bases, there was a span of 13 bases. The V gene's germline CDR1 is SGHVS and CDR2 FNYEAQ. The CDR3 protein is CASSAGPSDSPLHF. DNA of the CDR3: TGTGCCAGCAGCGCGGGACCCAGTGATTCACCCCTCCACTTT. Together with reference TRBV7-6 and TRBJ1-6, the CDR3 gives the full variable domain: GAGVSQSPRYKVTKRGQDVALRCDPISGHVSLYWYRQALGQGPEFLTYFNYEAQQDKSGLPNDRFSAERPEGSISTLTIQRTEQRDSAMYRCASSAGPSDSPLHFGNGTRLTVT.

The chain uses TRBV5-1 and TRBJ2-2, with no clear D. CDR1 is SGHRS and CDR2 is YFSETQ in the germline V gene. This CDR3 has 17 residues. V shed 1 base and J shed 0 bases, with 13 bases lying between them. The CDR3 loop reads CASSLNQILANTGELFF. Here the CDR3 DNA reads TGCGCCAGCAGCTTGAATCAGATTCTCGCGAACACCGGGGAGCTGTTTTTT. The complete variable domain, with remaining parts taken from reference TRBV5-1 and TRBJ2-2, reads KAGVTQTPRYLIKTRGQQVTLSCSPISGHRSVSWYQQTPGQGLQFLFEYFSETQRNKGNFPGRFSGRQFSNSRSEMNVSTLELGDSALYLCASSLNQILANTGELFFGEGSRLTVL.

The gene calls are TRBV5-1 and TRBJ2-5; the match to TRBD2 covers 16 bases. With 0 bases clipped from V and 2 bases from J, the junction kept 10 bases outside the gene matches. The CDR3 consists of 20 residues. Germline V gives CDR1 SGHRS, CDR2 YFSETQ. The DNA for the CDR3 is TGCGCCAGCAGCTTGGAGGGACTAGCGGGGGGGCCAGACCTTCAAGAGACCCAGTACTTC. Its protein product is CASSLEGLAGGPDLQETQYF.

The chain employs TRBV29-1 and TRBJ1-2, with 9 bases that match TRBD1. The CDR3 has 15 amino acids. The trim removed 0 bases at V and 4 bases at J, leaving 6 bases unmatched. The germline CDR1 and CDR2 sequences are SQVTM and ANQGSEA. CDR3 in amino acids: CSVEEGTGRFYGYTF. CDR3 DNA: TGCAGCGTTGAAGAGGGGACAGGGAGGTTCTATGGCTACACCTTC.

The chain couples TRBV5-1 to TRBJ2-2, with TRBD1 matching over 7 bases. The CDR3 has 16 amino acids. V lost 3 bases and J lost 5; bases outside the gene matches: 10. CDR1 and CDR2 from the germline V gene are SGHRS and YFSETQ. CDR3 in DNA: TGCGCCAGCAGCTCCTTAGACAGGGTGGGGACCGGGGAGCTGTTTTTT. Amino acid sequence: CASSSLDRVGTGELFF. Based on the CDR3 plus reference TRBV5-1 and TRBJ2-2, the full variable domain is KAGVTQTPRYLIKTRGQQVTLSCSPISGHRSVSWYQQTPGQGLQFLFEYFSETQRNKGNFPGRFSGRQFSNSRSEMNVSTLELGDSALYLCASSSLDRVGTGELFFGEGSRLTVL.

The chain uses TRBV7-6 and TRBJ1-3, with no clear D. The CDR3 is 14 amino acids. Germline CDR1 is SGHVS and CDR2 is FNYEAQ. V lost 4 bases to trimming and J lost 0 bases, with 7 bases between them. CDR3 in amino acids: CASSSSSSGNTIYF. In DNA form, the CDR3 reads TGTGCCAGCAGCTCCTCCTCCTCTGGAAACACCATATATTTT.

CDR3 DNA: TGCGCCAGCAGCCAAGAATGGACTAGCCGATCCACAGATACGCAGTATTTT. It encodes CASSQEWTSRSTDTQYF. The chain couples TRBV4-1 to TRBJ2-3; 8 bases align to TRBD2. CDR3 length equals 17 residues. V was pared by 0 bases and J by 2 bases, with 7 bases of the junction left unmatched. The germline V gene encodes CDR1 MGHRA and CDR2 YSYEKL.

This rearrangement joins TRBV5-6 to TRBJ1-3; tentative D call: TRBD1 (5 bases). CDR1 and CDR2 from the germline V gene are SGHDT and YYEEEE. CDR3 length equals 17 residues. Trimming left V 4 bases short and J 0 bases short, with 17 bases between. Written as DNA, the CDR3 is TGTGCCAGCAGCCTTACGAAGACAGATAGCTCTGGAAACACCATATATTTT. It is translated as CASSLTKTDSSGNTIYF.

The chain uses TRBV6-5 and TRBJ2-3; no firm D call. Trimming removed 2 bases from V and 0 bases from J, with 6 bases in between. Germline V gene data show CDR1 as MNHEY and CDR2 as SVGAGI. This CDR3 is 14 amino acids long. DNA for the CDR3: TGTGCCAGCAGTTACGAGGCTAGCACAGATACGCAGTATTTT. This gives the protein CASSYEASTDTQYF.

V is TRBV2 and J is TRBJ2-7; 9 bases map to TRBD2. CDR1 is SNHLY and CDR2 is FYNNEI in the germline V gene. This CDR3 has 16 residues. The V segment lost 5 bases and the J segment 6 bases; nucleotides outside the gene matches: 14. The CDR3 protein is CASSPINSGGLSEQYF. The CDR3 DNA follows: TGTGCCAGCAGTCCCATAAATAGCGGGGGCCTAAGCGAGCAGTACTTC.

The chain employs TRBV5-6 and TRBJ2-7; 12 bases line up with TRBD1. J gave up 0 bases and V 4 bases, and 8 bases lay outside the gene matches. Per germline, CDR1 SGHDT and CDR2 YYEEEE. This CDR3 has 17 residues. Here the CDR3 DNA reads TGTGCCAGCAGCAAAAGTCCGGGACAGGGGGCCTCCTACGAGCAGTACTTC. Translating it yields CASSKSPGQGASYEQYF.

V and J are TRBV20-1 and TRBJ1-1, with 8 bases identical to TRBD1. V lost 4 bases to trimming and J lost 10 bases; unmatched junction nucleotides: 5. The CDR3 consists of 11 residues. Germline V gene sequence: CDR1 DFQATT, CDR2 SNEGSKA (reference sequence). In nucleotides, the CDR3 is TGCAGTGCTACACAGGGGGAGAGAGCTTTCTTT. Translation gives CSATQGERAFF.

V is TRBV9 and J is TRBJ2-1, with 10 nucleotides matching TRBD1. The CDR3 has 15 residues. Germline loops: CDR1 SGDLS, CDR2 YYNGEE. V dropped 4 bases and J dropped 1; count of bases not matched to a gene: 2. CDR3 coding DNA: TGTGCCAGCAGCCTGGGACAGGGGTCCTACAATGAGCAGTTCTTC. Translated, it gives CASSLGQGSYNEQFF.

The V and J genes are TRBV10-3 and TRBJ1-5; D not certain. Per germline, CDR1 ENHRY and CDR2 SYGVKD. Deletions cut 1 base from V and 1 base from J, with 11 bases between. CDR3 length: 16 amino acids. Here the CDR3 DNA reads TGTGCCATCAGTGAGTTCGGTGTTTTGAGCAATCAGCCCCAGCATTTT. Its translation: CAISEFGVLSNQPQHF.